The T cell receptor (beta chain) under discussion was sequenced for a study of blood T cell repertoires in COVID-19. V was shortened by 1 base and J by 6 bases, with 10 bases between the two germline ends. The CDR3 contains 13 residues. Germline CDR1 is SGHVS and CDR2 is FQNEAQ. This table comes from immunoSEQ multiplex PCR, and its TCRdb copy is limited to in-frame clones, with some not included. The sample carries about 480,000 clones, around 89% recorded once. This chain links TRBV7-8 with TRBJ2-7; D is ambiguous. The clonotype was recovered from a woman between 40 and 55 years old who had recovered from COVID-19. Material: PBMCs or T cells enriched from blood (not recorded which). The CDR3 nucleotides read TGTGCCAGCAGCTTAGGCCCCAACTCCGAGCAGTACTTC. Translating gives CASSLGPNSEQYF.